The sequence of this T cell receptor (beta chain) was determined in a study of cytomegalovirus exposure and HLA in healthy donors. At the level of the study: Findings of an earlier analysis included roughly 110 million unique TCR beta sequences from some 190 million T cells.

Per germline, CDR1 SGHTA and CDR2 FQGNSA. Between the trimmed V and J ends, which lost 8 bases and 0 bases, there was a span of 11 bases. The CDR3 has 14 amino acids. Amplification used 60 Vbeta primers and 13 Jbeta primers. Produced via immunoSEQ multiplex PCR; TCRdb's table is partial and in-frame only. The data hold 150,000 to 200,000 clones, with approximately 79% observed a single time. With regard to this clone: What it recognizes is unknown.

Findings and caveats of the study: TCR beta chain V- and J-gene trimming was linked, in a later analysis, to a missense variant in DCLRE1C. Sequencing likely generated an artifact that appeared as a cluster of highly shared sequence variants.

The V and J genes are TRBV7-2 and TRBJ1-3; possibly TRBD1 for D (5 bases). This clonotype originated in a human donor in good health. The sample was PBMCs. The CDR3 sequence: CASGRDFSGNTIYF. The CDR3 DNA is TGTGCCAGCGGCCGGGACTTCTCTGGAAACACCATATATTTT.